The rows below give T cell receptor beta chains drawn from one sample of a study of blood T cells in healthy people across ages. TCRdb ran MiXCR on the 5' RACE reads and lists one entry per CDR3 protein. The sample comprises some 1.5 million distinct CDR3 sequences, roughly 27% of which are singletons, and 7.7% rests with the top ten. Sequencing used blood. The source of these receptors is a young woman in good health. Each CDR3 is given with its conserved first and last residue. Fields, in order: J gene, D gene, clone size, V gene, CDR3 protein, CDR3 DNA. A D gene is named only where the DNA matches it firmly. The listing skips clone size in some rows; elsewhere it reads once, few, many or a size class.

>TRBJ2-7|.|few|TRBV27
CATLYEQYF
TGTGCCACCCTCTACGAGCAGTACTTC
>TRBJ2-1|TRBD1|few|TRBV5-1
CASSLAGQGTNEQFF
TGCGCCAGCAGCTTGGCAGGACAGGGCACGAATGAGCAGTTCTTC
>TRBJ2-7|TRBD2|.|TRBV9
CASSIGLVNGQYF
TGTGCCAGCAGCATCGGACTAGTGAACGGGCAGTACTTC
>TRBJ2-1|.|many|TRBV4-1
CASSQSYVSSYNEQFF
TGCGCCAGCAGCCAGAGTTACGTTAGCTCCTACAATGAGCAGTTCTTC
>TRBJ1-2|.|few|TRBV12-5
CASGLMGGTPITF
TGTGCTAGTGGTTTGATGGGGGGGACGCCCATCACCTTC
>TRBJ2-7|.|.|TRBV20-1
CSARDLKGNEQYF
TGCAGTGCTAGAGATCTCAAAGGAAATGAGCAGTACTTC
>TRBJ2-7|TRBD2|few|TRBV7-2
CASSTLAGEQYF
TGTGCCAGCAGCACACTAGCGGGGGAGCAGTACTTC
>TRBJ1-6|.|.|TRBV14
CASSQLPSSPLHF
TGTGCCAGCAGCCAATTGCCCTCCTCACCCCTCCACTTT
>TRBJ1-1|.|many|TRBV12-3/TRBV12-4
CASSLGQTNTEAFF
TGTGCCAGCAGTTTAGGACAGACCAACACTGAAGCTTTCTTT
>TRBJ2-7|TRBD1|.|TRBV20-1
CSARERDRGTYEQYF
TGCAGTGCTAGAGAGCGGGACAGGGGAACCTACGAGCAGTACTTC
>TRBJ2-7|.|few|TRBV7-9
CASSLSSGYERYF
TGTGCCAGCAGCTTAAGTTCAGGCTACGAGCGGTACTTC
>TRBJ2-7|.|.|TRBV6-2/TRBV6-3
CASSSYREAYEQYF
TGTGCCAGCAGTTCCTACAGGGAGGCCTACGAGCAGTACTTC
>TRBJ2-1|TRBD2|few|TRBV6-6
CASQVGGPQNEQFF
TGTGCCAGCCAGGTGGGAGGGCCTCAAAATGAGCAGTTCTTC
>TRBJ1-5|.|.|TRBV7-2
CASSLWPDQPQHF
TGTGCCAGCAGCTTATGGCCGGATCAGCCCCAGCATTTT
>TRBJ2-7|.|few|TRBV28
CASSLPGGSYSYEQYF
TGTGCCAGCAGCCTCCCTGGAGGTTCTTACTCCTACGAGCAGTACTTC
>TRBJ1-5|.|few|TRBV29-1
CSVVWDVGNQPQHF
TGCAGCGTTGTGTGGGACGTAGGCAATCAGCCCCAGCATTTT
>TRBJ2-1|.|.|TRBV29-1
CSVSEGGVGFF
TGCAGCGTATCCGAGGGAGGTGTTGGGTTCTTC
>TRBJ2-7|.|.|TRBV29-1
CSVEDGAYEQYF
TGCAGCGTCGAGGACGGGGCCTACGAGCAGTACTTC
>TRBJ2-6|.|few|TRBV6-1
CASSAADRTTGANVLTF
TGTGCCAGCAGTGCAGCGGACAGAACGACTGGGGCCAACGTCCTGACTTTC
>TRBJ1-1|TRBD1|.|TRBV20-1
CRASQGAQYTEAFF
TGCAGGGCTTCACAGGGGGCGCAATACACTGAAGCTTTCTTT
>TRBJ2-7|.|.|TRBV6-5
CASTQGSAYEQYF
TGTGCCAGCACCCAGGGGTCCGCCTACGAGCAGTACTTC
>TRBJ2-3|TRBD2|.|TRBV15
CATSSDRGSGRAQYF
TGTGCCACCAGCAGCGACCGCGGGAGCGGTCGAGCGCAGTATTTT
>TRBJ1-4|.|many|TRBV27
CASSSRSGEKLFF
TGTGCCAGCAGTTCCCGCAGTGGTGAAAAACTGTTTTTT
>TRBJ1-1|.|.|TRBV29-1
CSVVGGREAFF
TGCAGCGTCGTAGGGGGGAGAGAAGCTTTCTTT
>TRBJ1-1|TRBD1|few|TRBV5-6
CASRHRGHTEAFF
TGTGCCAGCAGACACAGGGGGCACACTGAAGCTTTCTTT
>TRBJ2-7|.|many|TRBV20-1
CSASGTKVEEQYF
TGCAGTGCCTCCGGGACCAAAGTGGAGGAGCAGTACTTC
>TRBJ2-5|.|.|TRBV6-2/TRBV6-3
CASSYRLREAQYF
TGTGCCAGCAGTTACCGGCTCAGGGAGGCCCAGTACTTC
>TRBJ2-1|.|.|TRBV7-3
CASSLNVNSGQFF
TGTGCCAGCAGCTTAAATGTTAATAGTGGGCAGTTCTTC
>TRBJ2-5|.|many|TRBV3-1
CASSQGRETQYF
TGTGCCAGCAGTCAGGGAAGAGAGACCCAGTACTTC
>TRBJ1-2|.|.|TRBV5-1
CASSPGGPRGGYTF
TGCGCCAGCAGCCCGGGGGGGCCCCGAGGCGGCTACACCTTC
>TRBJ1-5|.|.|TRBV28
CASSLTPLHLGNQPQHF
TGTGCCAGCAGTTTAACCCCTTTACACCTGGGCAATCAGCCCCAGCATTTT
>TRBJ2-2|.|.|TRBV24-1
CATSDPVGNTGELFF
TGTGCCACCAGTGACCCGGTCGGGAACACCGGGGAGCTGTTTTTT
>TRBJ1-2|.|few|TRBV5-6
CASSLAWGSGTF
.
>TRBJ1-1|.|few|TRBV5-1
CASQDPGRDTEAFF
TGCGCCAGCCAAGACCCTGGCAGGGACACTGAAGCTTTCTTT
>TRBJ2-6|.|.|TRBV5-1
CAGSRTVGANVLTF
TGCGCCGGCAGCCGGACCGTGGGGGCCAACGTCCTGACTTTC
>TRBJ1-4|.|.|TRBV12-3/TRBV12-4
CASSLASLPTNEKLFF
TGTGCCAGCAGTTTGGCCAGCCTACCAACTAATGAAAAACTGTTTTTT
>TRBJ2-3|.|.|TRBV28
CAGTLPLRDTQYF
TGTGCCGGCACCCTCCCCCTGAGAGATACGCAGTATTTT
>TRBJ2-1|TRBD1|few|TRBV7-2
CASSQDRGTSYEQFF
TGTGCCAGCAGCCAGGACAGGGGGACGTCCTACGAGCAGTTCTTC
>TRBJ1-1|TRBD1|few|TRBV4-2
CASSQTTGGISEAFF
TGTGCCAGCAGCCAAACAACAGGGGGCATTTCTGAAGCTTTCTTT
>TRBJ2-5|TRBD2|.|TRBV6-5
CSSSLRLAGGKETQYF
TGTTCCAGCAGCCTCCGACTAGCGGGGGGAAAGGAGACCCAGTACTTC
>TRBJ2-7|TRBD1|.|TRBV20-1
CSALPHQSGTATYEQYF
TGCAGTGCTCTACCCCATCAGTCCGGGACAGCTACCTACGAGCAGTACTTC
>TRBJ1-2|.|.|TRBV10-2
CTSGPGLMGDGYTF
TGCACCAGCGGGCCGGGTCTAATGGGGGATGGCTACACCTTC
>TRBJ1-6|.|.|TRBV6-6
CASSYEPNSPLHF
TGTGCCAGCAGTTACGAGCCAAATTCACCCCTCCACTTT
>TRBJ2-5|.|.|TRBV24-1
CATSESGTGEEQYF
TGTGCCACCAGTGAGTCCGGGACGGGTGAGGAGCAGTACTTC
>TRBJ1-5|.|.|TRBV6-2/TRBV6-3
CASEGLPNQPQHF
TGTGCCAGCGAGGGACTGCCCAATCAGCCCCAGCATTTT
>TRBJ2-1|TRBD1|few|TRBV6-6
CASSYSGQGDNEQFF
TGTGCCAGCAGTTACTCGGGACAGGGCGACAATGAGCAGTTCTTC
>TRBJ2-3|.|.|TRBV3-1
CASSQMGRANTGDTQYF
TGTGCCAGCAGCCAAATGGGTAGGGCAAACACAGGAGATACGCAGTATTTT
>TRBJ1-3|.|.|TRBV28
CATETSSGNTIYF
TGTGCCACGGAAACAAGCTCTGGAAACACCATATATTTT
>TRBJ2-3|.|many|TRBV7-3
CASSPDLPSTDTQYF
TGTGCCAGCAGCCCAGACTTACCTAGCACAGATACGCAGTATTTT
>TRBJ2-7|.|few|TRBV10-3
CAISGPNYEQYF
TGTGCCATCTCAGGACCGAACTACGAGCAGTACTTC
>TRBJ2-1|.|few|TRBV5-1
CASSPPRGAANNEQFF
TGCGCCAGCAGCCCTCCCCGGGGGGCTGCGAACAATGAGCAGTTCTTC
>TRBJ2-3|.|.|TRBV7-8
CAISPVAPTWTDTQYF
TGTGCCATCAGCCCGGTGGCTCCCACATGGACAGATACGCAGTATTTT
>TRBJ2-1|TRBD2|few|TRBV12-3/TRBV12-4
CASARRAGVDNEQFF
TGTGCCAGCGCACGGAGAGCGGGAGTCGACAATGAGCAGTTCTTC
>TRBJ2-7|.|few|TRBV11-2
CASSLTTNPNRQLPYEQYF
TGTGCCAGCAGCTTGACTACAAATCCGAACCGACAGCTTCCCTACGAGCAGTACTTC
>TRBJ1-1|.|few|TRBV7-2
CASSLANTRNTEAFF
TGTGCCAGCAGCTTAGCGAACACCAGGAACACTGAAGCTTTCTTT